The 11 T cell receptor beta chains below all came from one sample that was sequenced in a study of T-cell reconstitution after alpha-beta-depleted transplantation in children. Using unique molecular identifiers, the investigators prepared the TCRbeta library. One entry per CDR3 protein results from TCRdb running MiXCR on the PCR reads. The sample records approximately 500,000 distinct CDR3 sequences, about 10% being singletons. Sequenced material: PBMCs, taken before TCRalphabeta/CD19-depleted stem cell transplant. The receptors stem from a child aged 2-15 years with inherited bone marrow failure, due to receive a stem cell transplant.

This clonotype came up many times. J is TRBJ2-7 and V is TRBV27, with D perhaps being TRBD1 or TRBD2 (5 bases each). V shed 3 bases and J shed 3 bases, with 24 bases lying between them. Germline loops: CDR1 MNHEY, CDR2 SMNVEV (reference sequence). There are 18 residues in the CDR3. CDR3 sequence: CASSLRGQRERGFYEQYF. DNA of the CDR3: TGTGCCAGCAGTTTGAGGGGTCAGCGAGAGAGAGGATTCTACGAGCAGTACTTC.

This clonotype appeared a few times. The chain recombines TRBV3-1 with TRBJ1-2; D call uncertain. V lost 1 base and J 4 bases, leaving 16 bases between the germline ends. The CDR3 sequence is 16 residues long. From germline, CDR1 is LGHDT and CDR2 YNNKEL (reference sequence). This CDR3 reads CASSQANDGNFYGYTF. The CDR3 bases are TGTGCCAGCAGCCAAGCCAATGACGGCAATTTCTATGGCTACACCTTC.

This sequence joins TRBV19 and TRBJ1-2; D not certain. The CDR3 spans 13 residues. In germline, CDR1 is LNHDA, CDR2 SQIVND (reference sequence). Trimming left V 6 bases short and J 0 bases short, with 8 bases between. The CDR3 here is CASRSQANYGYTF. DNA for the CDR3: TGTGCCAGTAGATCCCAGGCTAACTATGGCTACACCTTC.

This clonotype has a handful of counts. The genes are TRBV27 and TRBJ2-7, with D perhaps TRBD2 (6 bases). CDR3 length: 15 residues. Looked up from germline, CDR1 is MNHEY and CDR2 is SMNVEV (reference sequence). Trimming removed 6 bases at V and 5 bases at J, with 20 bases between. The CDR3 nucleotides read TGTGCCAGCAGCAGCCCCGGTGGAGGGTGGAACGAGCAGTACTTC. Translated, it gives CASSSPGGGWNEQYF.

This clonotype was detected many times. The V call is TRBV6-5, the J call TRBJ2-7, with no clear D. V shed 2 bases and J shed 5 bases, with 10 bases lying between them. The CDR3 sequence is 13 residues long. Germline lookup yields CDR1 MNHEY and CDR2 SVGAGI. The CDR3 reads CASSYGSWNEQYF. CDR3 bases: TGTGCCAGCAGTTACGGCTCATGGAACGAGCAGTACTTC.

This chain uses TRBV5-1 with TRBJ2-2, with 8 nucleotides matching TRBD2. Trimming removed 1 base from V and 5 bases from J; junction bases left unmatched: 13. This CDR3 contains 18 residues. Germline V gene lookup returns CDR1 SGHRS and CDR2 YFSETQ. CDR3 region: CASSLFPGRARLTGELFF. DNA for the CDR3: TGCGCCAGCAGCTTGTTTCCCGGGAGGGCCCGGTTGACCGGGGAGCTGTTTTTT.

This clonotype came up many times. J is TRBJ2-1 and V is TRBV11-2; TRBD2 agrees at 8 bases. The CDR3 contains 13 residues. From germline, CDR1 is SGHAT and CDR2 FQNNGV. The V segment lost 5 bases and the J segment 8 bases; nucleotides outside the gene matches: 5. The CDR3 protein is CASSKTSAHEQFF. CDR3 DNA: TGTGCCAGCAGCAAGACTAGCGCCCATGAGCAGTTCTTC.

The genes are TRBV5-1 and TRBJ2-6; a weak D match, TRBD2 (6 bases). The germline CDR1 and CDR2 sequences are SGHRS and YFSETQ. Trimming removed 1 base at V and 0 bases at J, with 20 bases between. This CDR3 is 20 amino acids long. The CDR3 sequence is CASSLWTSQRADSGANVLTF. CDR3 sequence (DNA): TGCGCCAGCAGCTTGTGGACTTCGCAGCGGGCTGACTCTGGGGCCAACGTCCTGACTTTC.

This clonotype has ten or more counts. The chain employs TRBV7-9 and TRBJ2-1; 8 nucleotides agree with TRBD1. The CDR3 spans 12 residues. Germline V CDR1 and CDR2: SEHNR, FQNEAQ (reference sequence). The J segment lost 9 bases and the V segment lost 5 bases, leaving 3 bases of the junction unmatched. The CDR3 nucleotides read TGTGCCAGCAGCGGGACAGGAGGTGAGCAGTTCTTC. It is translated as CASSGTGGEQFF.

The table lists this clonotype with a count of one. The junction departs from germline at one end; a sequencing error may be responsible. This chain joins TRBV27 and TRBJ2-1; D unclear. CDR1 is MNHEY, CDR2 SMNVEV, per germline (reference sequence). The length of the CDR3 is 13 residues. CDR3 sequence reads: CTSSFGSYNEQFF. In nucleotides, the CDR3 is TGTACCAGCAGTTTTGGATCCTACAATGAGCAGTTCTTC.

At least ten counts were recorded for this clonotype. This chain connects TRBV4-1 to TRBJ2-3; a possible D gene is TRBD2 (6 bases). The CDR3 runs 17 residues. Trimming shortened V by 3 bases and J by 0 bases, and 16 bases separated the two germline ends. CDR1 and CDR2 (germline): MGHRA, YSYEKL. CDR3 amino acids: CASSQRGTVTSTDTQYF. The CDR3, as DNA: TGCGCCAGCAGCCAGCGGGGAACCGTTACTAGCACAGATACGCAGTATTTT.